This TCR beta chain appears in the sequencing data of a study of PD-L1 blockade in urothelial cancer. Background on the study: Timepoints chosen for blood analysis were 3 weeks (second dose) and 6 weeks after treatment start. The study recovered a median of around 140,000 T cells per blood sample.

TCRdb's table, derived via immunoSEQ multiplex PCR, lists solely in-frame clones and lacks some. This table holds around 60,000 clones, 81% found once. This clone has just one count. The time point is: pretreatment peripheral blood. Locally advanced or metastatic urothelial carcinoma affected all patients. Patients yielded 1 to 8 samples each, pretreatment and on-treatment. This receptor was identified in an older man with urothelial cancer. The sample was PBMCs, taken around atezolizumab (anti-PD-L1) treatment.

This CDR3 is CASSQVGRLRSYTF. The DNA for the CDR3 is TGTGCCAGCAGCCAAGTCGGGAGGCTTAGGAGCTACACCTTC. The V call is TRBV14, the J call TRBJ1-2, with D unclear. Trimming pared 1 base from V and 9 bases from J, leaving 15 bases between. CDR3 length equals 14 residues. Germline V gene data show CDR1 as SGHDN and CDR2 as FVKESK.